This TCR beta chain was recovered during a study of PD-L1 blockade in urothelial cancer. Study overall: Prior exposure to chemotherapy in patients amounted to 0 to 3 regimens received. A median blood sample held about 150,000 T cells and about 78,000 unique TCRs.

Assay: immunoSEQ multiplex PCR; the TCRdb copy retains only in-frame clones and omits some. The table shows about 100,000 clones, with approximately 91% occurring only once. CDR3 length equals 14 residues. Germline V gene data show CDR1 as SGHRS and CDR2 as YFSETQ. Germline trimming cut 3 bases from V and 3 bases from J; bases unmatched to any gene: 4. Broader study findings: Improved survival was predicted by pretreatment blood TCR clonality below the median.

Comments on this clone: The antigen remains undetermined.

The clonotype was recovered from a woman older than 75 with urothelial cancer. The chain joins TRBV5-1 to TRBJ2-3; 7 bases are a match to TRBD1. Source: PBMCs, taken around atezolizumab (anti-PD-L1) treatment. CDR3 coding DNA: TGCGCCAGCAGCTCGGGACAGTTAACAGATACGCAGTATTTT. Its translation: CASSSGQLTDTQYF.